This T cell receptor (beta chain) came from a study of T cell responses to AZD1222 COVID-19 vaccine. Study observations and caveats: The donor cohort was predominantly white British with a female majority, and clonal diversity may have been underestimated. Close to half of spike-specific TCRs reportedly recognize unmutated variant regions. The number of AZD1222 recipients seropositive at baseline was only five to seven.

As regards this clone: The antigen remains unidentified.

V shed 3 bases and J shed 0 bases, with 3 bases lying between them. Germline values: CDR1 SGDLS, CDR2 YYNGEE. The CDR3 totals 12 residues. Generated by immunoSEQ multiplex PCR, the TCRdb table keeps only in-frame clones and is missing some. The sample has 150,000 to 250,000 clones, 80% to 95% seen once; the top ten hold less than 1.2%. This receptor was taken from an adult who received the AZD1222 COVID-19 vaccine. The material sequenced was peripheral blood, taken 28 days after the second AZD1222 dose. This chain links TRBV9 with TRBJ1-2; no firm D call. The CDR3 DNA is TGTGCCAGCAGCGAGGCTAACTATGGCTACACCTTC. Protein: CASSEANYGYTF.